Below, 14 T cell receptor beta chains from the same sample are listed, as sequenced in a study of blood T cell repertoires in COVID-19. Method: immunoSEQ multiplex PCR; TCRdb's copy keeps in-frame clones and lacks some. Of approximately 26,000 clones in the sample, almost 90% were seen once. Sample: peripheral blood. All receptors derive from a woman aged 60 to 75 with active COVID-19.

This rearrangement joins TRBV7-2 to TRBJ2-7; no firm D call. CDR3 length equals 14 residues. Germline CDR1 reads SGHTA; CDR2 reads FQGNSA. Trimming cost V 0 bases and J 0 bases, with 6 bases left between them. CDR3 sequence: CASSLAISSYEQYF. The DNA for the CDR3 is TGTGCCAGCAGCTTAGCCATCAGCTCCTACGAGCAGTACTTC. The complete variable domain, with remaining parts taken from reference TRBV7-2 and TRBJ2-7, reads GAGVSQSPSNKVTEKGKDVELRCDPISGHTALYWYRQSLGQGLEFLIYFQGNSAPDKSGLPSDRFSAERTGGSVSTLTIQRTQQEDSAVYLCASSLAISSYEQYFGPGTRLTVT.

This clone was seen more than once but under ten times. V is TRBV5-4 and J is TRBJ2-7; 7 bases match TRBD1. The CDR3 is 16 amino acids. V trimming: 0 bases; J trimming: 2 bases; junction bases outside the gene matches: 8. Germline lookup yields CDR1 SGHNT and CDR2 YYREEE (reference sequence). In nucleotides, the CDR3 is TGTGCCAGCAGCTTGGGTTCGGGGACAGAGCCCTACGAGCAGTACTTC. This encodes CASSLGSGTEPYEQYF.

DNA of the CDR3: TGTGCCCGGGGGGGGCGGACTGGCTACGAGCAGTACTTC. Encoded protein: CARGGRTGYEQYF. The V call is TRBV11-1, the J call TRBJ2-7; 8 positions agree with TRBD2. The CDR3 length is 13 residues. V lost 11 bases, J lost 3 bases, and 9 bases stayed unmatched. In germline, CDR1 is SGHAT, CDR2 FQDESV (reference sequence).

The genes are TRBV6-4 and TRBJ2-1; 10 bases line up with TRBD1. V gave up 4 bases and J gave up 4 bases; unmatched junction bases: 4. Germline loops: CDR1 MRHNA, CDR2 SNTAGT. The CDR3 totals 15 residues. CDR3 DNA sequence: TGTGCCAGCAGTGCGGGGACAGGGGTGTACAATGAGCAGTTCTTC. It yields the protein CASSAGTGVYNEQFF.

The chain joins TRBV6-2 or TRBV6-3 to TRBJ1-1; 9 nucleotides align to TRBD1. This CDR3 comprises 14 residues. The J segment lost 4 bases and the V segment lost 5 bases, leaving 5 bases of the junction unmatched. CDR1 and CDR2 (germline): MNHEY, SVGEGT. The CDR3 spells CASSPWDRATEAFF. The DNA of the CDR3 is TGTGCCAGCAGTCCCTGGGACAGGGCCACTGAAGCTTTCTTT.

The chain has TRBV5-1 and TRBJ2-5; 7 bases match TRBD2. Looked up from germline, CDR1 is SGHRS and CDR2 is YFSETQ. V lost 5 bases, J lost 5 bases, and 12 bases stayed unmatched. The CDR3 is 15 amino acids. The CDR3 loop is CASRSGGTSVETQYF. The DNA for the CDR3 is TGCGCCAGCAGATCGGGGGGAACTAGCGTTGAGACCCAGTACTTC.

The V and J genes are TRBV9 and TRBJ2-7; 11 nucleotides agree with TRBD1. Losses at the gene ends were 1 base for V and 7 bases for J; bases not matched to a gene: 7. CDR3 length equals 15 residues. Germline V CDR1 and CDR2: SGDLS, YYNGEE. This CDR3 is CASSVSDRGLLEQYF. DNA for the CDR3: TGTGCCAGCAGCGTATCGGACAGGGGGCTGTTGGAGCAGTACTTC.

The rearrangement links TRBV19 to TRBJ1-1; unclear D gene. V was trimmed by 1 base and J by 8 bases, leaving 11 bases between them. Germline V gene data show CDR1 as LNHDA and CDR2 as SQIVND (reference sequence). CDR3 length equals 13 residues. This chain's CDR3 is CASSIVVRAEAFF. The CDR3 DNA is TGTGCCAGTAGTATAGTGGTGCGGGCAGAAGCTTTCTTT.

This chain uses TRBV7-2 with TRBJ2-7; 8 positions match TRBD2. CDR1 and CDR2 (germline): SGHTA, FQGNSA. CDR3 length equals 15 residues. Trimming at V came to 7 bases and at J to 2 bases, leaving 10 bases not matched to a gene. CDR3 sequence reads: CASTTGGDLTYEQYF. In DNA form, the CDR3 reads TGTGCCAGCACCACCGGGGGGGATCTAACCTACGAGCAGTACTTC.

The rearrangement uses TRBV6-6 and TRBJ2-7; 12 bases are shared with TRBD2. The V gene end was trimmed by 9 bases and the J gene end by 5 bases; junction bases not matched to a gene: 2. The CDR3 covers 12 residues. CDR1 and CDR2 from the germline V gene are MNHNY and SVGAGI (reference sequence). CDR3 residues: CASRTSGNEQYF. The CDR3 nucleotides read TGTGCCAGTAGGACTAGCGGGAACGAGCAGTACTTC.

The chain couples TRBV5-4 to TRBJ2-1, with TRBD1 identical over 8 bases. Trimming cost V 9 bases and J 3 bases; bases outside gene matches: 8. Germline V lookup: CDR1 SGHNT, CDR2 YYREEE (reference sequence). The CDR3 has 14 residues. The CDR3 loop reads CATSETGDYNEQFF. The CDR3 coding sequence is TGTGCCACCTCCGAGACAGGGGACTACAATGAGCAGTTCTTC.

This chain connects TRBV27 to TRBJ2-7, with no clear D. This CDR3 is built from 13 residues. In germline, CDR1 is MNHEY, CDR2 SMNVEV (reference sequence). Trimming stripped 3 bases from V and 0 bases from J, with 6 bases between. The CDR3 DNA is TGTGCCAGCAGTTTCCCCGGCTCCTACGAGCAGTACTTC. This encodes CASSFPGSYEQYF.

The rearrangement links TRBV24-1 to TRBJ2-3; unclear D gene. Germline V CDR1 and CDR2: KGHDR, SFDVKD. CDR3 length: 12 residues. Trimming removed 9 bases at V and 1 base at J, with 7 bases between. Here the CDR3 reads CATEAGTDTQYF. The CDR3 nucleotides are TGTGCCACCGAGGCCGGCACAGATACGCAGTATTTT.

The rearrangement uses TRBV28 and TRBJ2-7, with D maybe TRBD2 (5 bases). The V gene lost 6 bases and the J gene lost 2 bases, with 17 bases spanning the gap. CDR1 and CDR2 from the germline V gene are MDHEN and SYDVKM. The CDR3 is 15 residues long. For the CDR3, the DNA is TGTGCCAGCAGCTCATACGGGGAATCGCCCTACGAGCAGTACTTC. Its protein is CASSSYGESPYEQYF.